The following is a T cell receptor beta chain sequence with its context. The antigen remains unidentified. The J segment lost 2 bases and the V segment lost 7 bases, leaving 7 bases of the junction unmatched. The CDR3 is 14 amino acids. Germline values: CDR1 SQVTM, CDR2 ANQGSEA. Individual cDNA molecules each received unique molecular identifiers attached to them. In TCRdb, the 5' RACE reads were re-called with MiXCR into one record per CDR3 protein. Of roughly 90,000 distinct CDR3 sequences detected, approximately 15% appear once; the ten largest clones hold under 0.75%. The data are from a study of early T cells in non-severe SARS-CoV-2 infection. In the study overall: The study sequenced bulk RNA from unsorted whole blood, with chains unpaired. Study-wide points: Comparison of clonotypes with VDJdb favored anti-spike CD8 responses while missing private and CD4 specificities.

This chain joins TRBV29-1 and TRBJ2-3, with TRBD2 matching 9 bases. The receptor was isolated from an adult who was a healthcare worker with PCR-confirmed SARS-CoV-2 infection or an uninfected control (not recorded which). The specimen was whole blood. The CDR3 region has the DNA TGCAGCGCTGATCCGGGACTAGCCACAGATACGCAGTATTTT. Translating gives CSADPGLATDTQYF.